Described below is a single T cell receptor beta chain sequence and its context. The antigen is not known. The source of the sample is a study of cytotoxic CD8 clonotypes in ibrutinib-treated CLL. Study results and limitations: Investigators sampled sustained-remission and progressing patients at differing times.

CDR1 and CDR2 (germline): LGHNA, YNFKEQ. Trimming removed 6 bases at V and 0 bases at J, with 15 bases between. The CDR3 length is 15 residues. Assay used: immunoSEQ multiplex PCR; TCRdb lists only in-frame clones, some missing. This sample has around 310,000 clones, with around four fifths found just once. This rearrangement joins TRBV4-2 to TRBJ2-7, with a possible D match to TRBD2 (5 bases). Specimen: PBMCs, collected before ibrutinib treatment. This TCR was recovered from a human donor with chronic lymphocytic leukemia. CDR3 residues: CASSPARGYSYEQYF. The CDR3 DNA sequence: TGTGCCAGCAGTCCAGCCCGGGGTTACTCCTACGAGCAGTACTTC.